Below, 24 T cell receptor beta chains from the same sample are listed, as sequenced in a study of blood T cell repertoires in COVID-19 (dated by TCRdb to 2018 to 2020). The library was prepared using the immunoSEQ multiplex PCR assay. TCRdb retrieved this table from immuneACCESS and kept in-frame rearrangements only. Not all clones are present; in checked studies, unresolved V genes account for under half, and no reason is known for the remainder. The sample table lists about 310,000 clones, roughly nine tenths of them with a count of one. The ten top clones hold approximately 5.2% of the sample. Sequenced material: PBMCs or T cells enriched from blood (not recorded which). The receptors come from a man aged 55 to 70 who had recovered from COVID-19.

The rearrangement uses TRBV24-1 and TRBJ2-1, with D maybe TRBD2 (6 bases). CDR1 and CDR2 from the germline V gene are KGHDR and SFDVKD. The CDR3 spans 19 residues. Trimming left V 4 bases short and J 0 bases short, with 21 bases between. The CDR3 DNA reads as TGTGCCACCAGTGACCGAACTAGGGCTAGCGCGAGCTCCTACAATGAGCAGTTCTTC. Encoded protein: CATSDRTRASASSYNEQFF.

This CDR3 reads CASSIETGVGYEQYF. In DNA, the CDR3 is TGTGCCAGTAGTATCGAGACAGGGGTAGGGTACGAGCAGTACTTC. This rearrangement joins TRBV19 to TRBJ2-7; TRBD1 matches 8 bases. The CDR3 contains 15 residues. With V trimmed by 3 bases and J by 4 bases, 8 bases remained unmatched. The germline V gene encodes CDR1 LNHDA and CDR2 SQIVND (reference sequence).

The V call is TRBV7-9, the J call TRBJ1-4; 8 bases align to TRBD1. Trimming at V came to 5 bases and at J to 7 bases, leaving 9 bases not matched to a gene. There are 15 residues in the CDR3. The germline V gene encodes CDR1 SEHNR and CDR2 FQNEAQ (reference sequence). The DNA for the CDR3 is TGTGCCAGCAGCCCGCGACAGGGGAGTGTTGAAAAACTGTTTTTT. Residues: CASSPRQGSVEKLFF.

CDR3 sequence: CASRLQGSGYTF. Here the CDR3 DNA reads TGTGCCAGTAGACTCCAGGGGTCCGGCTACACCTTC. The chain is built from TRBV19 and TRBJ1-2; tentative D call: TRBD1 (6 bases). CDR1 and CDR2 (germline): LNHDA, SQIVND (reference sequence). CDR3 length equals 12 residues. Trimming removed 6 bases from V and 8 bases from J, with 13 bases in between.

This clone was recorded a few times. CDR3 in DNA: TGTGCCAGCAGCCTGGGGACTACCTATGAGCAGTTCTTC. Translating gives CASSLGTTYEQFF. V is TRBV7-9 and J is TRBJ2-1, with TRBD2 identical over 7 bases. This CDR3 contains 13 residues. V lost 5 bases and J lost 8; bases outside the gene matches: 6. The V gene's germline CDR1 is SEHNR and CDR2 FQNEAQ (reference sequence).

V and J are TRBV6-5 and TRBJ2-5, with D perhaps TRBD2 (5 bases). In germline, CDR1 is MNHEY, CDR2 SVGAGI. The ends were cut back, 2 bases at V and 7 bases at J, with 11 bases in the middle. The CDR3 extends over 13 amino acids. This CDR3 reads CASSYDSRGTQYF. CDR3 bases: TGTGCCAGCAGTTACGACTCCCGGGGGACCCAGTACTTC.

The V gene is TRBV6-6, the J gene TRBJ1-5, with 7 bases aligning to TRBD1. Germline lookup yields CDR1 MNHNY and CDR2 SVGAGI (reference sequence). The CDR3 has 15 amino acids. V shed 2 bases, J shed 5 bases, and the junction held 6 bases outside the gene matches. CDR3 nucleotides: TGTGCCAGCAGTTACACGAACCAGGGGGATCAGCCCCAGCATTTT. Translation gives CASSYTNQGDQPQHF.

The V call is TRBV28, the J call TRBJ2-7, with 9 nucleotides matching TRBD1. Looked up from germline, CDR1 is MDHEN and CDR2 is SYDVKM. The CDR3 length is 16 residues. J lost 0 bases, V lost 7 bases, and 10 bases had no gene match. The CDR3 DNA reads TGTGCCAGCACGACCCCGGGACAGGGATTCTCCTACGAGCAGTACTTC. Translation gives CASTTPGQGFSYEQYF.

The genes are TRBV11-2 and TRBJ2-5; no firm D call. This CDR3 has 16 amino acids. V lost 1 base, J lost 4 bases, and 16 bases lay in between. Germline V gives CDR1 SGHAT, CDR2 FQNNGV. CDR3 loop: CASSLGAGGSGETQYF. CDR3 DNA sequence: TGTGCCAGCAGCTTAGGGGCAGGTGGGTCCGGAGAGACCCAGTACTTC. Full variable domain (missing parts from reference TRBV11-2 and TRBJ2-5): EAGVAQSPRYKIIEKRQSVAFWCNPISGHATLYWYQQILGQGPKLLIQFQNNGVVDDSQLPKDRFSAERLKGVDSTLKIQPAKLEDSAVYLCASSLGAGGSGETQYFGPGTRLLVL.

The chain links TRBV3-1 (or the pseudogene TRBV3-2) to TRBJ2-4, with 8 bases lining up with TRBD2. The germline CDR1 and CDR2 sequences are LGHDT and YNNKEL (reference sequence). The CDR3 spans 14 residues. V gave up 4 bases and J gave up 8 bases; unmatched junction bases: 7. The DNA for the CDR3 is TGTGCCAGCAGCCCTTTAGCGGGAACGGACATTCAGTACTTC. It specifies CASSPLAGTDIQYF.

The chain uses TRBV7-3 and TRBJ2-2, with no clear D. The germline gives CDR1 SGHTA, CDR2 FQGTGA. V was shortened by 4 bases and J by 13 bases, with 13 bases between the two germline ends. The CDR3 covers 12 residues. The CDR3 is CASSSPLAPLFF. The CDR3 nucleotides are TGTGCCAGCAGCTCCCCGCTGGCTCCGCTGTTTTTT.

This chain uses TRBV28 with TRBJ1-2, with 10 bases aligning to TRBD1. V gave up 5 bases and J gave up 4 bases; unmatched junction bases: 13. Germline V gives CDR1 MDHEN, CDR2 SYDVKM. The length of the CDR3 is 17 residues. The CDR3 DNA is TGTGCCAGCAGTGCCCGCCCCGGGACAGGGGTTGGCTATGGCTACACCTTC. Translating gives CASSARPGTGVGYGYTF.

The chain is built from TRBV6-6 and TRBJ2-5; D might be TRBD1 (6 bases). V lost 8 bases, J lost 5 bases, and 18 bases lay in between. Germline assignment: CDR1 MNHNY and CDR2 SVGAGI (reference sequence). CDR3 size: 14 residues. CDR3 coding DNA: TGTGCCAGCCCAGGGGCCGTCGTAGAGGAGACCCAGTACTTC. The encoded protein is CASPGAVVEETQYF.

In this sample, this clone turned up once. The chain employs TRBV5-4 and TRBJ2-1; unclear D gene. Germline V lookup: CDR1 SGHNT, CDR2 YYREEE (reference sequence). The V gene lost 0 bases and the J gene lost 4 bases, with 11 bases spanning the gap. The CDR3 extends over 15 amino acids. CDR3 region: CASSLENNLYNEQFF. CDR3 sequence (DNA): TGTGCCAGCAGCTTGGAGAATAATCTATACAATGAGCAGTTCTTC.

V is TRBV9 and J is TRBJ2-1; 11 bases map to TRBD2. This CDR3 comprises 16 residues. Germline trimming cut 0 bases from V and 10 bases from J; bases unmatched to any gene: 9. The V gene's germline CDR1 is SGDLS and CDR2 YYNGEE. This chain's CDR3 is CASSVGGTSGPLEQFF. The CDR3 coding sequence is TGTGCCAGCAGCGTAGGGGGGACTAGCGGTCCTCTGGAGCAGTTCTTC.

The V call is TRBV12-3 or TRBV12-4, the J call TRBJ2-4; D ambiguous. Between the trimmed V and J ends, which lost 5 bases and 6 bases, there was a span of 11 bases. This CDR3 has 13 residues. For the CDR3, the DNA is TGTGCCAGCAGTCTAATCGGTGGAAACATTCAGTACTTC. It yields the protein CASSLIGGNIQYF.

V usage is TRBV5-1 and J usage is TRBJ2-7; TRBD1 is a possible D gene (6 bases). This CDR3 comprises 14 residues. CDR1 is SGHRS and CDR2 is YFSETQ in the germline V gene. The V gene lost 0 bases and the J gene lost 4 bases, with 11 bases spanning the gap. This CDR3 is CASSLGPTGYEQYF. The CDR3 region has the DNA TGCGCCAGCAGCTTGGGGCCGACAGGTTACGAGCAGTACTTC.

The CDR3 is CASSTGTRSVVQYF. DNA of the CDR3: TGCGCCAGCAGCACCGGGACACGCTCGGTGGTGCAGTACTTC. The chain uses TRBV5-1 and TRBJ2-7, with D perhaps matching TRBD1 (6 bases). Trimming removed 4 bases from V and 9 bases from J, with 20 bases in between. Germline V gene lookup returns CDR1 SGHRS and CDR2 YFSETQ. The CDR3 spans 14 residues. The whole variable domain, remainder taken from reference TRBV5-1 and TRBJ2-7, is KAGVTQTPRYLIKTRGQQVTLSCSPISGHRSVSWYQQTPGQGLQFLFEYFSETQRNKGNFPGRFSGRQFSNSRSEMNVSTLELGDSALYLCASSTGTRSVVQYFGPGTRLTVT.

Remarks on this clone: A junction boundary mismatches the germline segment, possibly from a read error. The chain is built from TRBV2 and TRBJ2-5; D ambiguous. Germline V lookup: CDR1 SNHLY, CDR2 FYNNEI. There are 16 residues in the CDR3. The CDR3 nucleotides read TGCCAAAGCAGTATAGGTTCAGCGCCGTACCAAGAGACCCAGTACTTC. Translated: CQSSIGSAPYQETQYF.

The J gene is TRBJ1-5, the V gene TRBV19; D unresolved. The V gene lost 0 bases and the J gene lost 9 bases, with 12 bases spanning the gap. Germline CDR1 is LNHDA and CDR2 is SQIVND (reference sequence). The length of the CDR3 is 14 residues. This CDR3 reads CASSIDNGIWPQHF. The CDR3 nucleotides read TGTGCCAGTAGTATAGATAACGGGATTTGGCCCCAGCATTTT.

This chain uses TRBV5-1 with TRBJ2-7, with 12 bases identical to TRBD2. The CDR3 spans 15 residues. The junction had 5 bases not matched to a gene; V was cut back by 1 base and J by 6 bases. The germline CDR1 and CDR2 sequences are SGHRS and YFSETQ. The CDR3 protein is CASSLTTSGSSEQYF. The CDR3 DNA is TGCGCCAGCAGCTTGACGACTAGCGGGAGTTCCGAGCAGTACTTC.

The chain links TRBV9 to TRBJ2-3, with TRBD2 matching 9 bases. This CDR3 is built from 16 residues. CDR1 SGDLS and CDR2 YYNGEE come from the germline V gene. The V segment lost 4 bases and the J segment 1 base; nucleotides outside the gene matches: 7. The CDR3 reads CASSLGGLAGTDTQYF. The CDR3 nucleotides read TGTGCCAGCAGCCTGGGGGGACTAGCTGGCACAGATACGCAGTATTTT.

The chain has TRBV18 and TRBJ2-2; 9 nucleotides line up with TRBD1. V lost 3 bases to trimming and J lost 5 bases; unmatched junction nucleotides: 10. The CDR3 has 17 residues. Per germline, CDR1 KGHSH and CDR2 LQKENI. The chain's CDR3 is CASSPDNYRGQTGELFF. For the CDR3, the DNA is TGTGCCAGCTCACCTGATAACTACAGGGGGCAGACCGGGGAGCTGTTTTTT.

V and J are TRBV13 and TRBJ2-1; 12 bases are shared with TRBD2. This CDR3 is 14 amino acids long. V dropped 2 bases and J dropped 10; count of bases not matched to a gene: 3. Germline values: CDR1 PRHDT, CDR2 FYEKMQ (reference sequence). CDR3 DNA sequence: TGTGCCAGCAGCTTACGACTAGCGGGGGACGAGCAGTTCTTC. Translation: CASSLRLAGDEQFF.